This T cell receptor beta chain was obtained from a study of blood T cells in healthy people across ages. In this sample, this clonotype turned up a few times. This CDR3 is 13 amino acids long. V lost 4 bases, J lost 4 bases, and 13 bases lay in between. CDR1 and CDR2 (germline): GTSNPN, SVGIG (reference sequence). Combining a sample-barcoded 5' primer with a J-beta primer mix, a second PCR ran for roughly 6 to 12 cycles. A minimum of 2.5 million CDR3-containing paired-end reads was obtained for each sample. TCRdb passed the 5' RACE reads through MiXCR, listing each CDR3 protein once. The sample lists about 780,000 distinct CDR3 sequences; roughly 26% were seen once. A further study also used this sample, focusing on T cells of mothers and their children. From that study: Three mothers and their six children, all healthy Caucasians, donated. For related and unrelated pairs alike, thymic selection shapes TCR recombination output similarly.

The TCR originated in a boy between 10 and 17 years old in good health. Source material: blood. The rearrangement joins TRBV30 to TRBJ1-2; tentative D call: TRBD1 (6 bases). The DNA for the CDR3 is TGTGCCTGGATGAAGGACAGATTCTATGGCTACACCTTC. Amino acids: CAWMKDRFYGYTF.